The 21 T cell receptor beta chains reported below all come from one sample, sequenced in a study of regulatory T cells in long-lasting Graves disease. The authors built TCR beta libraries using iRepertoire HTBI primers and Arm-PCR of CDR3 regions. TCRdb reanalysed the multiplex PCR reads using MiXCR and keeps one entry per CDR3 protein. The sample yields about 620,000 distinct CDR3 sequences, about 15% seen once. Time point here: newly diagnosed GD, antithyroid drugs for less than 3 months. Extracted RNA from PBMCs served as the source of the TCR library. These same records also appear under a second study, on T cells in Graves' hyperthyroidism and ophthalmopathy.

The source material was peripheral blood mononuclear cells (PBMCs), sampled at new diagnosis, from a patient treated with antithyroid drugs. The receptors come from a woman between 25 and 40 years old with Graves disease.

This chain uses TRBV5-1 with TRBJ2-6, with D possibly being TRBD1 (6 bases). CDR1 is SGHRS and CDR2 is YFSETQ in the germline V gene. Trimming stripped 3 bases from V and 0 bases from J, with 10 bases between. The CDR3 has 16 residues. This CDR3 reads CASSSQGISGANVLTF. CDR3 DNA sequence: TGCGCCAGCAGCTCACAGGGAATCTCTGGGGCCAACGTCCTGACTTTC.

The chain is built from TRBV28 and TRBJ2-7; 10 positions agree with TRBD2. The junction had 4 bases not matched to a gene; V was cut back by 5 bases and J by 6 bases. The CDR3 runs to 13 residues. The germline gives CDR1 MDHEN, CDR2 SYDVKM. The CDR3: CASSGLAGVEQYF. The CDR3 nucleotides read TGTGCCAGCAGTGGTCTAGCGGGAGTCGAGCAGTACTTC.

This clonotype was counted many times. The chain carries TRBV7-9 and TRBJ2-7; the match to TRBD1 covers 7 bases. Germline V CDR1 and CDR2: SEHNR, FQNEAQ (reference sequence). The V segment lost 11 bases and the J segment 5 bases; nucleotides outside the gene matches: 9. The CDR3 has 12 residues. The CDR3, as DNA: TGTGCCTATTCCAGGGGGATCGACGAGCAGTACTTC. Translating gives CAYSRGIDEQYF.

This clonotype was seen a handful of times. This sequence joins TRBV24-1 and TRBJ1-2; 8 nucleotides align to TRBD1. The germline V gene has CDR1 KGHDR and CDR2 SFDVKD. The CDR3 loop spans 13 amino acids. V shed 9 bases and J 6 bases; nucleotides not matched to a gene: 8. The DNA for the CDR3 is TGTGCCACCTCGACAGGGGAAGTGGATGGCTACACCTTC. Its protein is CATSTGEVDGYTF.

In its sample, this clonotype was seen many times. This chain's CDR3 is CASSLDQGQPQHF. CDR3 nucleotide sequence: TGCGCCAGCAGCTTAGATCAGGGGCAGCCCCAGCATTTT. The chain links TRBV5-1 to TRBJ1-5; TRBD1 might be the D (6 bases). V dropped 2 bases and J dropped 7 bases, with 10 bases sitting between them. The V gene's germline CDR1 is SGHRS and CDR2 YFSETQ. The CDR3 is made up of 13 amino acids. The full variable domain, in which reference TRBV5-1 and TRBJ1-5 provide the parts outside the CDR3, is KAGVTQTPRYLIKTRGQQVTLSCSPISGHRSVSWYQQTPGQGLQFLFEYFSETQRNKGNFPGRFSGRQFSNSRSEMNVSTLELGDSALYLCASSLDQGQPQHFGDGTRLSIL.

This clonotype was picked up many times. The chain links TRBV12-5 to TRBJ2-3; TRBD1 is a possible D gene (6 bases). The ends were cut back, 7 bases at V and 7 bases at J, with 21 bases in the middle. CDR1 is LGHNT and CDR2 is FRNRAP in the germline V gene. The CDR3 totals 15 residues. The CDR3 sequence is CASAINDPQGYTQYF. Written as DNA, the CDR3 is TGTGCTAGTGCCATTAACGACCCTCAGGGGTATACGCAGTATTTT.

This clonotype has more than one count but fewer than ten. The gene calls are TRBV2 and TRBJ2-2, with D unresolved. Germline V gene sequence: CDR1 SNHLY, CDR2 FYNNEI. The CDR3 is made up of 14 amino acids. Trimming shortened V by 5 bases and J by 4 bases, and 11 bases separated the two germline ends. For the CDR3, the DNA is TGTGCCAGCAGTAGTCGGCCGGGCACCGGGGAGCTGTTTTTT. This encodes CASSSRPGTGELFF.

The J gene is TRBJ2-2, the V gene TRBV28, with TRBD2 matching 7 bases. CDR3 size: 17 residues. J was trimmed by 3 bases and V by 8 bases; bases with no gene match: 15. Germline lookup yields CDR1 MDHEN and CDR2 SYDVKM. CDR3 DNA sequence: TGTGCCAGCGGAAGCTTGAGCGGGGTATGGGACACCGGGGAGCTGTTTTTT. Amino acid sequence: CASGSLSGVWDTGELFF.

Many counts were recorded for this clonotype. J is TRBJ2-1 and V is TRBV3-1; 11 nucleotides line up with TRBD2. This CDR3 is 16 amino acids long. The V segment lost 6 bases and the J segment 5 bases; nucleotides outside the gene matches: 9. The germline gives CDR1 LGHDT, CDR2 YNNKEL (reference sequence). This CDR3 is CASRPSGTSGHNEQFF. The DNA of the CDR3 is TGTGCCAGCAGGCCTAGTGGGACTAGCGGACACAATGAGCAGTTCTTC.

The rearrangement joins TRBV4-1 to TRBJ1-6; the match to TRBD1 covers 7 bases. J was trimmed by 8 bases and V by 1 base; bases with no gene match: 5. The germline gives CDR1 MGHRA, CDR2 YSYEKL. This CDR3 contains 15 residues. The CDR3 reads CASSQGQGLYSPLHF. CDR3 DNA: TGCGCCAGCAGCCAAGGACAGGGATTGTATTCACCCCTCCACTTT.

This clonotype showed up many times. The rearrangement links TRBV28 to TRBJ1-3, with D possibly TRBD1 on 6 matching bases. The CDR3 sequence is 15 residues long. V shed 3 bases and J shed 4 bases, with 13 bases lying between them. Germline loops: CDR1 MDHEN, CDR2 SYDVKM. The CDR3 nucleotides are TGTGCCAGCAGTTTTGGGGGGGCGAGAGGAAACACCATATATTTT. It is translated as CASSFGGARGNTIYF.

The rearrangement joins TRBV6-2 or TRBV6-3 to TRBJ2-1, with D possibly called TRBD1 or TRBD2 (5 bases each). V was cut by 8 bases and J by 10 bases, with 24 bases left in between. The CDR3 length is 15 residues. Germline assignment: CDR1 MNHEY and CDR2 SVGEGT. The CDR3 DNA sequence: TGTGCCAGCGGTGGGACCTCCCTTCAAGGACGGGAGCAGTTCTTC. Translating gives CASGGTSLQGREQFF.

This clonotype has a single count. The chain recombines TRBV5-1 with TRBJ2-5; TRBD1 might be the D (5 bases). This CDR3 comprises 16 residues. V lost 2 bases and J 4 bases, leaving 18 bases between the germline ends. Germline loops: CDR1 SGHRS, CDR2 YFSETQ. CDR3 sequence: CASSFSGYRYGETQYF. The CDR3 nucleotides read TGCGCCAGCAGCTTTTCAGGGTATCGGTATGGAGAGACCCAGTACTTC. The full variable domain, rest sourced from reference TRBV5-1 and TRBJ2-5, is KAGVTQTPRYLIKTRGQQVTLSCSPISGHRSVSWYQQTPGQGLQFLFEYFSETQRNKGNFPGRFSGRQFSNSRSEMNVSTLELGDSALYLCASSFSGYRYGETQYFGPGTRLLVL.

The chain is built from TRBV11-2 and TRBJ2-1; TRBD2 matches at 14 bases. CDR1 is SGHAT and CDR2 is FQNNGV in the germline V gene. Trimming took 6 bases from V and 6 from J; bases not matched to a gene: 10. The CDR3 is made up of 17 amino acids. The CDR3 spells CASRHTGTSGSRNEQFF. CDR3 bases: TGTGCCAGCAGGCATACCGGGACTAGCGGGAGCCGCAATGAGCAGTTCTTC.

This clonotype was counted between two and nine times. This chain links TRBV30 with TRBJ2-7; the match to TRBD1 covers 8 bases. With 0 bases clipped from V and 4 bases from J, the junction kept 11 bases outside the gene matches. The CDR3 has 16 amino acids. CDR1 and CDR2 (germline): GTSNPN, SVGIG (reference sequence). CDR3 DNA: TGTGCCTGGAGTGTACCCGGCAGGGGGCTTCGTTACGAGCAGTACTTC. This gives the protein CAWSVPGRGLRYEQYF.

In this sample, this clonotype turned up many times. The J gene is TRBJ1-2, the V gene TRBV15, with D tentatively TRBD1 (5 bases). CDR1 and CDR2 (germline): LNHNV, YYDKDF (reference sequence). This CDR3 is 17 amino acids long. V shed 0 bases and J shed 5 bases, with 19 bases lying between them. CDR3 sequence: CATSRDRGVQFRYGYTF. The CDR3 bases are TGTGCCACCAGCAGAGATCGAGGGGTACAGTTCCGATATGGCTACACCTTC.

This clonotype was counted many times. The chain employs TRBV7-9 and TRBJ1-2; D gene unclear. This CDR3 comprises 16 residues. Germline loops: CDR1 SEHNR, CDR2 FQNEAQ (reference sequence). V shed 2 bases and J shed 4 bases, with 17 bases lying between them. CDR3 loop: CASSLLGTDRSYGYTF. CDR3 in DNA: TGTGCCAGCAGCTTACTTGGTACGGATAGGTCCTATGGCTACACCTTC.

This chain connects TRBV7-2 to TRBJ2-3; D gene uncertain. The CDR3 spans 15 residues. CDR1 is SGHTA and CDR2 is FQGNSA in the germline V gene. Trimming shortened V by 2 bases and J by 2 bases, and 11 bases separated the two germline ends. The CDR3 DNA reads TGTGCCAGCAGCTTACTCGGGCTTGTCACAGATACGCAGTATTTT. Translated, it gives CASSLLGLVTDTQYF.

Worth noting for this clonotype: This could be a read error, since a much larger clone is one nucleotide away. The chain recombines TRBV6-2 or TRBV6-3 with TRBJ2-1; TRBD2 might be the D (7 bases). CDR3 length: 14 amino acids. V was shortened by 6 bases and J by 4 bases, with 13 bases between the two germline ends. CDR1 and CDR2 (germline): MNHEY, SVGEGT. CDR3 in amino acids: CASRKAGHYNEQFF. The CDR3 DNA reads TGTGCCAGCAGGAAAGCGGGACATTACAATGAGCAGTTCTTC.

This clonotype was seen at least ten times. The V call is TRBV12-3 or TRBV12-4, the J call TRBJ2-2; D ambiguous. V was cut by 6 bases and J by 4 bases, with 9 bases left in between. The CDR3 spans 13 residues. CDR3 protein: CASSLPGTGELFF. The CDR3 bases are TGTGCCAGCAGCTTACCAGGCACCGGGGAGCTGTTTTTT.

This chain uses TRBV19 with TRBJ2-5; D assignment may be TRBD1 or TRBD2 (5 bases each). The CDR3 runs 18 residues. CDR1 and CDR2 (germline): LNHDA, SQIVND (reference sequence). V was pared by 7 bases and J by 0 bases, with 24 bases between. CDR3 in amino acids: CASIPRDPRCRYQETQYF. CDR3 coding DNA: TGTGCCAGTATTCCCCGGGACCCAAGGTGCCGGTACCAAGAGACCCAGTACTTC.